Following are 32 T cell receptor beta chains from one sample sequenced in a study of early T cells in non-severe SARS-CoV-2 infection. TCRdb re-called the 5' RACE reads with MiXCR, one entry per CDR3 protein. The sample lists more than 20,000 distinct CDR3 sequences; roughly 4.2% were seen once. Sequencing input: whole blood. These TCRs come from an adult who was a healthcare worker with PCR-confirmed SARS-CoV-2 infection or an uninfected control (not recorded which).

This clonotype showed up just a few times. This chain joins TRBV4-2 and TRBJ1-1; no clear D gene. CDR1 and CDR2 from the germline V gene are LGHNA and YNFKEQ. V lost 0 bases and J 0 bases, leaving 11 bases between the germline ends. This CDR3 has 16 amino acids. As DNA, the CDR3 is TGTGCCAGCAGCCAAGATTCTGGCAGCCTGAACACTGAAGCTTTCTTT. It is translated as CASSQDSGSLNTEAFF.

The chain carries TRBV7-9 and TRBJ2-3; D remains unclear. Germline V gene sequence: CDR1 SEHNR, CDR2 FQNEAQ (reference sequence). The V and J ends lost 5 bases and 4 bases respectively, with 4 bases between them. The CDR3 loop spans 11 amino acids. CDR3 amino acids: CASSNADTQYF. The CDR3 DNA sequence: TGTGCCAGCAGCAATGCAGATACGCAGTATTTT.

This clonotype is labeled medium-sized. This chain uses TRBV20-1 with TRBJ2-2, with D possibly TRBD1 on 6 matching bases. Germline-derived CDR1 and CDR2 are DFQATT and SNEGSKA (reference sequence). This CDR3 spans 15 amino acids. With 6 bases removed from V and 0 bases from J, the gap between germline ends came to 14 bases. The CDR3, as DNA: TGCAGTGCCACAGGGATCGGTTCGAACACCGGGGAGCTGTTTTTT. It translates to CSATGIGSNTGELFF.

The rearrangement uses TRBV6-7 and TRBJ2-7; a weak D match, TRBD2 (6 bases). TRBV6-7 qualifies as an ORF whose function is uncertain. The CDR3 loop spans 12 amino acids. With 11 bases removed from V and 2 bases from J, the gap between germline ends came to 13 bases. In DNA form, the CDR3 reads TGTGCCGCGGAGCGGGTACCCTACGAGCAGTACTTC. Translating it yields CAAERVPYEQYF.

This clonotype has at least ten counts. The V gene is TRBV7-9, the J gene TRBJ2-4, with 12 positions matching TRBD1. The CDR3 is 18 residues long. J was trimmed by 8 bases and V by 4 bases; bases with no gene match: 15. CDR1 SEHNR and CDR2 FQNEAQ come from the germline V gene (reference sequence). CDR3 DNA: TGTGCCAGCAGCTCACACCGGGACAGGGGGCTATTTGGAGACATTCAGTACTTC. This encodes CASSSHRDRGLFGDIQYF.

This clonotype was observed many times. V and J are TRBV15 and TRBJ2-1; D possibly corresponds to TRBD2 (6 bases). V lost 1 base, J lost 6 bases, and 7 bases lay in between. The CDR3 loop spans 13 amino acids. CDR1 is LNHNV and CDR2 is YYDKDF in the germline V gene (reference sequence). CDR3 in amino acids: CATSRATSNEQFF. The CDR3 coding sequence is TGTGCCACCAGCAGAGCGACTAGCAATGAGCAGTTCTTC.

This clonotype was counted ten times or more. The chain couples TRBV2 to TRBJ2-7, with a weak D call TRBD2 (6 bases). This CDR3 comprises 11 residues. The V end lost 5 bases, the J end lost 5 bases, and 7 bases lay between the germline ends. The germline V gene has CDR1 SNHLY and CDR2 FYNNEI. CDR3 residues: CASSREDEQYF. CDR3 nucleotides: TGTGCCAGCAGTAGGGAGGACGAGCAGTACTTC.

This clonotype occurred many times. This chain links TRBV11-2 with TRBJ2-2, with a possible D match to TRBD2 (5 bases). V lost 5 bases to trimming and J lost 5 bases, with 12 bases between them. CDR3 length: 14 amino acids. Germline CDR1 SGHAT, CDR2 FQNNGV. CDR3 sequence: CASSPSPGTGELFF. The DNA of the CDR3 is TGTGCCAGCAGCCCGAGCCCGGGGACCGGGGAGCTGTTTTTT.

This clonotype was observed a few times. The chain is built from TRBV7-6 and TRBJ2-3; D is unclear. The germline gives CDR1 SGHVS, CDR2 FNYEAQ. Trimming pared 2 bases from V and 6 bases from J, leaving 9 bases between. The CDR3 consists of 13 residues. The DNA of the CDR3 is TGTGCCAGCAGCTTACCTCCAAGGGATACGCAGTATTTT. Its translation: CASSLPPRDTQYF.

This clonotype was detected only a few times. CDR3 bases: TGTGCCAGCAGCCAGGGACAAGATAATTCACCCCTCCACTTT. Translating it yields CASSQGQDNSPLHF. The V gene is TRBV3-1, the J gene TRBJ1-6; D is possibly TRBD1 (6 bases). This CDR3 has 14 amino acids. Germline V lookup: CDR1 LGHDT, CDR2 YNNKEL (reference sequence). V lost 3 bases, J lost 5 bases, and 8 bases lay in between.

This clonotype came up many times. This chain connects TRBV5-4 to TRBJ1-2; 8 bases are shared with TRBD1. CDR3 length: 14 amino acids. The V gene end was trimmed by 4 bases and the J gene end by 4 bases; junction bases not matched to a gene: 6. Germline V lookup: CDR1 SGHNT, CDR2 YYREEE (reference sequence). CDR3 DNA sequence: TGTGCCAGCAGCCGTCCAGGGGGCGCCTATGGCTACACCTTC. It is translated as CASSRPGGAYGYTF.

The J gene is TRBJ1-1, the V gene TRBV29-1, with D tentatively TRBD1 (5 bases). Germline V gives CDR1 SQVTM, CDR2 ANQGSEA. The CDR3 spans 14 residues. Trimming took 4 bases from V and 2 from J, leaving 14 bases between them. CDR3: CSVVSTAVNTEAFF. The DNA of the CDR3 is TGCAGCGTTGTGTCGACAGCGGTCAACACTGAAGCTTTCTTT. The full variable domain, rest sourced from reference TRBV29-1 and TRBJ1-1, is SAVISQKPSRDICQRGTSLTIQCQVDSQVTMMFWYRQQPGQSLTLIATANQGSEATYESGFVIDKFPISRPNLTFSTLTVSNMSPEDSSIYLCSVVSTAVNTEAFFGQGTRLTVV.

Ten or more counts support this clonotype. V and J are TRBV6-5 and TRBJ1-2; 7 nucleotides align to TRBD1. Losses at the gene ends were 5 bases for V and 4 bases for J; bases not matched to a gene: 4. Germline values: CDR1 MNHEY, CDR2 SVGAGI. CDR3 length: 13 residues. CDR3 amino acids: CASSPTGRYGYTF. The CDR3 bases are TGTGCCAGCAGTCCGACAGGGCGCTATGGCTACACCTTC.

This clonotype is judged medium-sized. The genes are TRBV6-5 and TRBJ1-6; maybe TRBD1 (6 bases). Trimming took off 1 base at V and 5 bases at J, with 9 bases between the two ends. Germline V lookup: CDR1 MNHEY, CDR2 SVGAGI. The CDR3 is 15 amino acids. The CDR3 coding sequence is TGTGCCAGCAGTTACTGGCAGGGGCATAATTCACCCCTCCACTTT. Amino acids: CASSYWQGHNSPLHF.

There are many counts of this clonotype. The chain is built from TRBV12-3 or TRBV12-4 and TRBJ2-7, with D possibly matching TRBD2 (6 bases). V lost 6 bases and J 5 bases, leaving 11 bases between the germline ends. The length of the CDR3 is 12 residues. The chain's CDR3 is CASSQGLHEQYF. The CDR3 nucleotides read TGTGCCAGCAGCCAGGGACTCCACGAGCAGTACTTC.

In this sample, this clonotype turned up many times. V is TRBV20-1 and J is TRBJ2-7; 15 positions match TRBD2. Germline CDR1 and CDR2: DFQATT and SNEGSKA (reference sequence). The CDR3 runs 18 residues. V gave up 4 bases and J gave up 0 bases; unmatched junction bases: 10. CDR3 nucleotide sequence: TGCAGTGCTACGAGACCGGGACTAGCGGGGGGCGGCTCCTACGAGCAGTACTTC. Translation gives CSATRPGLAGGGSYEQYF.

This clonotype was observed many times. The chain has TRBV7-3 and TRBJ1-4; tentatively, D is TRBD1 (6 bases). Trimming shortened V by 5 bases and J by 7 bases, and 17 bases separated the two germline ends. Germline CDR1 and CDR2: SGHTA and FQGTGA. CDR3 length equals 15 residues. CDR3 residues: CASSLGGAQGEKLFF. The CDR3, as DNA: TGTGCCAGCAGCCTAGGGGGGGCGCAGGGTGAAAAACTGTTTTTT.

This clonotype was detected ten times or more. In DNA, the CDR3 is TGCAGTGCTAGAGGGCTAGCGGGGGGGTCCTCCTACGAGCAGTACTTC. Translation: CSARGLAGGSSYEQYF. V and J are TRBV20-1 and TRBJ2-7; 12 nucleotides align to TRBD2. The CDR3 loop spans 16 amino acids. J gave up 0 bases and V 1 base, and 4 bases lay outside the gene matches. CDR1 and CDR2 from the germline V gene are DFQATT and SNEGSKA (reference sequence).

This clonotype was seen ten or more times. The chain carries TRBV20-1 and TRBJ1-4; D may be TRBD1 (5 bases). The V and J ends lost 7 bases and 8 bases respectively, with 14 bases between them. Germline CDR1 and CDR2: DFQATT and SNEGSKA (reference sequence). The CDR3 is 12 amino acids. CDR3 sequence (DNA): TGCAGTGTCAGAGGGGCAGGAGAAAAACTGTTTTTT. Its translation: CSVRGAGEKLFF.

This clonotype was counted ten times or more. The chain employs TRBV12-3 or TRBV12-4 and TRBJ2-1, with 8 bases identical to TRBD1. The ends lost 4 bases at V and 10 bases at J; junction bases unmatched: 6. This CDR3 has 13 residues. The CDR3 here is CASSSQGAAEQFF. DNA of the CDR3: TGTGCCAGCAGTTCTCAGGGGGCTGCAGAGCAGTTCTTC.

This clonotype has at least ten counts. The CDR3 sequence is CASSAGTGLYNEQFF. DNA for the CDR3: TGTGCCAGCAGCGCCGGGACAGGGTTGTACAATGAGCAGTTCTTC. V usage is TRBV7-9 and J usage is TRBJ2-1; 9 bases align to TRBD1. The V gene's germline CDR1 is SEHNR and CDR2 FQNEAQ (reference sequence). This CDR3 has 15 residues. J was trimmed by 4 bases and V by 5 bases; bases with no gene match: 6.

Regarding this clonotype: A much more abundant neighbour one base away suggests this may be a read error. The CDR3 DNA follows: TGTGCCAGCAGCCGGACAGGGACCACAGATATGCAGTATTTT. As protein: CASSRTGTTDMQYF. This chain connects TRBV6-5 to TRBJ2-3, with 8 nucleotides matching TRBD1. Per germline, CDR1 MNHEY and CDR2 SVGAGI. This CDR3 contains 14 residues.

This clonotype was detected ten times or more. The rearrangement uses TRBV27 and TRBJ1-2, with TRBD1 as a possible D gene (6 bases). The CDR3 extends over 15 amino acids. The germline V gene has CDR1 MNHEY and CDR2 SMNVEV (reference sequence). V lost 5 bases and J lost 5, with 18 bases in between. Here the CDR3 reads CASSPQGSRWYGYTF. The CDR3, as DNA: TGTGCCAGCAGTCCACAGGGATCCCGATGGTATGGCTACACCTTC.

At least ten counts were recorded for this clonotype. This chain links TRBV3-1 with TRBJ2-7; 7 bases fit TRBD1. Germline V gene sequence: CDR1 LGHDT, CDR2 YNNKEL (reference sequence). The CDR3 is 12 amino acids. The V segment lost 2 bases and the J segment 6 bases; nucleotides outside the gene matches: 1. CDR3 DNA sequence: TGTGCCAGCAGCCAACGGGACAGCGAGCAGTACTTC. Amino acids: CASSQRDSEQYF.

By proportion, this clonotype is medium-sized. V usage is TRBV19 and J usage is TRBJ1-5, with TRBD1 matching over 7 bases. The V and J ends lost 1 base and 9 bases, in that order; junction bases with no gene match: 9. In germline, CDR1 is LNHDA, CDR2 SQIVND (reference sequence). This CDR3 is 15 amino acids long. The CDR3 bases are TGTGCCAGTAGTATAGTAGGGGGCCTCACCTGGCCCCAGCATTTT. Its protein product is CASSIVGGLTWPQHF.

This clonotype has at least ten counts. This chain links TRBV5-1 with TRBJ2-5, with TRBD1 matching over 7 bases. CDR1 and CDR2 from the germline V gene are SGHRS and YFSETQ. The J segment lost 3 bases and the V segment lost 7 bases, leaving 6 bases of the junction unmatched. There are 13 residues in the CDR3. CDR3 loop: CASGRQGEETQYF. The CDR3 DNA reads as TGCGCCAGCGGACGACAGGGAGAAGAGACCCAGTACTTC.

This clonotype was observed a few times. The rearrangement joins TRBV11-2 to TRBJ2-1, with D perhaps given as TRBD1 or TRBD2 (7 bases each). Germline V gene sequence: CDR1 SGHAT, CDR2 FQNNGV. V shed 7 bases and J shed 8 bases, with 12 bases lying between them. The CDR3 has 12 residues. CDR3 sequence: CASNQGGDEQFF. CDR3 sequence (DNA): TGTGCCAGCAACCAGGGGGGGGATGAGCAGTTCTTC. Using reference TRBV11-2 and TRBJ2-1 for the parts outside the CDR3, the full variable domain is EAGVAQSPRYKIIEKRQSVAFWCNPISGHATLYWYQQILGQGPKLLIQFQNNGVVDDSQLPKDRFSAERLKGVDSTLKIQPAKLEDSAVYLCASNQGGDEQFFGPGTRLTVL.

This clonotype showed up many times. This rearrangement joins TRBV7-9 to TRBJ2-5; unclear D gene. Trimming removed 1 base from V and 4 bases from J, with 4 bases in between. The CDR3 loop spans 12 amino acids. Germline lookup yields CDR1 SEHNR and CDR2 FQNEAQ (reference sequence). CDR3 DNA: TGTGCCAGCAGCTTAGATCGAGAGACCCAGTACTTC. It translates to CASSLDRETQYF. Together with reference TRBV7-9 and TRBJ2-5, the CDR3 gives the full variable domain: DTGVSQNPRHKITKRGQNVTFRCDPISEHNRLYWYRQTLGQGPEFLTYFQNEAQLEKSRLLSDRFSAERPKGSFSTLEIQRTEQGDSAMYLCASSLDRETQYFGPGTRLLVL.

Turning to this clonotype: A much larger clone is a single base away; this may be a read error. The rearrangement uses TRBV7-6 and TRBJ2-7; 7 bases are a match to TRBD1. The CDR3 is made up of 14 amino acids. CDR1 is SGHVS and CDR2 is FNYEAQ in the germline V gene. CDR3 sequence (DNA): TGTGTCAGCAGCTTAGGGGGACAGACCTACGAGCAGTACTTC. Protein product: CVSSLGGQTYEQYF.

This clonotype was seen ten or more times. The chain employs TRBV6-2 or TRBV6-3 and TRBJ1-1; 7 bases map to TRBD1. This CDR3 has 15 amino acids. J gave up 5 bases and V 7 bases, and 13 bases lay outside the gene matches. The V gene's germline CDR1 is MNHEY and CDR2 SVGEGT. The CDR3 loop reads CASTRDRALITEAFF. The CDR3, as DNA: TGTGCCAGCACCCGAGACAGGGCGTTGATTACTGAAGCTTTCTTT.

This clonotype appeared a few times. The rearrangement uses TRBV7-6 and TRBJ1-4; D remains unclear. There are 15 residues in the CDR3. The V gene lost 4 bases and the J gene lost 8 bases, with 17 bases spanning the gap. Looked up from germline, CDR1 is SGHVS and CDR2 is FNYEAQ. The CDR3 sequence is CASSSSGPSSEKLFF. The CDR3 region has the DNA TGTGCCAGCAGCTCTTCGGGCCCTAGCAGCGAAAAACTGTTTTTT.

As concerns this clonotype: One base away lies a much larger clone, so this may be a sequencing read error. J is TRBJ2-3 and V is TRBV28; D is perhaps TRBD2 (5 bases). V lost 6 bases to trimming and J lost 4 bases, with 8 bases between them. The V gene's germline CDR1 is MDHEN and CDR2 SYDVKM. This CDR3 region has 12 residues. The chain's CDR3 is CASSRTPDTQYF. CDR3 nucleotide sequence: TGTGCCAGCAGCCGGACTCCAGATACGCAGTATTTT. The entire variable domain, with the rest obtained from reference TRBV28 and TRBJ2-3, is as follows: DVKVTQSSRYLVKRTGEKVFLECVQDMDHENMFWYRQDPGLGLRLIYFSYDVKMKEKGDIPEGYSVSREKKERFSLILESASTNQTSMYLCASSRTPDTQYFGPGTRLTVL.